A selection of T cell receptor beta chains follows, all from one sample in a study of chemoradiotherapy in HPV16-positive cancers. Generated by immunoSEQ multiplex PCR, the TCRdb table keeps only in-frame clones and is missing some. The sample includes around 12,000 clones, around three quarters of them seen just once. Sample acquisition took place from a patient who underwent chemoradiotherapy. The source is a human donor with HPV-associated anogenital cancer. Each CDR3 is given without its conserved first and last residue. Rows may omit the clone size; those that give it use once, few, many or a size class.

clone size,V gene,CDR3 protein
-,TRBV18,ASSPIGKDFDEQY
-,TRBV6-1,ASRDRGTDTQY
-,TRBV6-6,ASRGLQNSPLH
-,TRBV5-5,ASSFGQGYNEQF
-,TRBV5-6,ASSWGSGEPQH
few,TRBV29-1,SVAPGGTQY
once,TRBV25-1,ASSAWAGGLGNTIY
-,TRBV5-1,ASGRYRDENVA
-,TRBV27,ASSPSAAYNEQF
-,TRBV11-2,ASSLGISDTEAF
once,TRBV18,ASSPTRQGFGNTIY
-,TRBV7-8,ASSLDRGDSYEQY
-,TRBV27,ASGPGFRTGELF
-,TRBV9,ASSPTGQTGADTQY
once,TRBV5-1,ASSPPGRTNTGELF
-,TRBV11-3,ASSWRLAGTFGETQY
-,TRBV6-4,ASSSTGDGSQPQH
-,TRBV4-2,ASSQDRRGSSPNEQF
-,TRBV5-6,ASSLGFNEQF
-,TRBV5-1,ASSLGDREGNEQF
-,TRBV5-6,ASSFRGQPQH
-,TRBV30,AWRVSGGPYEQF
-,TRBV30,ACGTGAYEQY
-,TRBV28,ASNVRDRGEAF
once,TRBV18,ASSPLAQNTEAF
-,TRBV4-3,ASSQDLLAGGPPDTQY
-,TRBV5-4,ASSYRQVSSYEQY
few,TRBV7-9,ASSKRSMNYEQY
-,TRBV4-2,ASSRRISDSLLNLAKNIQY
-,TRBV7-2,ASSPQYEDEQF